These T cell receptor beta chains were read from a single sample in a study of patients and donors after allogeneic stem cell transplantation. TCRdb itself ran the RT-PCR reads through MiXCR, one entry per CDR3 protein. Of approximately 150,000 distinct CDR3 sequences in the sample, approximately 37% were seen once. The source material was blood, either unsorted or a sorted T cell fraction (not recorded which). The receptors here all came from a human donor who was either an allogeneic HSCT recipient or a stem cell or donor lymphocyte infusion donor (not recorded which). It is not recorded whose cells these are; they may come from a transplant donor. Each CDR3 is given with its conserved first and last residue. The D gene is left open where the match is weak. Not all rows give a size; the values are once, few, many and, for expanded clones, a class.

TRBJ1-1 | NA | NA | TRBV9 | CASSVTRQATEAFF | TGTGCCAGCAGCGTAACAAGACAGGCCACTGAAGCTTTCTTT
TRBJ1-5 | many | NA | TRBV25-1 | CASSEAGRADQPQHF | TGTGCCAGCAGTGAAGCAGGGAGAGCGGATCAGCCCCAGCATTTT
TRBJ1-4 | few | TRBD1 | TRBV20-1 | CSARGQGKTTTNEKLFF | TGCAGTGCTAGGGGACAGGGGAAAACCACAACTAATGAAAAACTGTTTTTT
TRBJ2-1 | NA | NA | TRBV7-9 | CASSLDPGNEQFF | TGTGCCAGCAGCTTAGACCCTGGCAATGAGCAGTTCTTC
TRBJ1-5 | NA | TRBD1 | TRBV5-6 | CASSSGGLGPQHF | TGTGCCAGCAGTTCAGGGGGCCTAGGGCCCCAGCATTTT
TRBJ1-5 | few | NA | TRBV5-1 | CASRMGTDSNQPQHF | TGCGCCAGCCGAATGGGGACGGATAGCAATCAGCCCCAGCATTTT
TRBJ2-2 | few | NA | TRBV5-4 | CASSLAGRKIGELFF | TGTGCCAGCAGCTTGGCAGGGAGGAAGATCGGGGAGCTGTTTTTT
TRBJ1-2 | NA | NA | TRBV12-3/TRBV12-4 | CASRMPGLGYTF | TGTGCCAGCAGGATGCCGGGCCTTGGCTACACCTTC
TRBJ2-1 | NA | TRBD2 | TRBV9 | CASSKLAGTYNEQFF | TGTGCCAGCAGCAAGCTAGCGGGGACCTACAATGAGCAGTTCTTC
TRBJ1-2 | NA | TRBD1 | TRBV5-6 | CASSWGTGPPNYGYTF | TGTGCCAGCAGCTGGGGGACAGGGCCTCCTAACTATGGCTACACCTTC
TRBJ2-1 | NA | NA | TRBV7-2 | CASSLAVTTPGDEQFF | TGTGCCAGCAGCTTAGCAGTGACTACTCCAGGCGATGAGCAGTTCTTC
TRBJ1-1 | NA | NA | TRBV10-3 | CASGAETEAFF | TGTGCCAGCGGGGCGGAAACTGAAGCTTTCTTT
TRBJ1-1 | few | NA | TRBV5-1 | CASSLAGWGTEAFF | TGCGCCAGCAGCTTGGCCGGATGGGGGACTGAAGCTTTCTTT
TRBJ1-4 | few | NA | TRBV14 | CASSRTGNEKLFF | TGTGCCAGCAGCCGGACGGGTAATGAAAAACTGTTTTTT
TRBJ2-4 | NA | NA | TRBV6-5 | CASSSLYSKNIQYF | TGTGCCAGCAGTTCTCTGTACAGTAAAAACATTCAGTACTTC
TRBJ1-2 | few | TRBD1 | TRBV9 | CASSLQGETSYGYTF | TGTGCCAGCAGCCTACAGGGGGAGACTAGCTATGGCTACACCTTC
TRBJ2-7 | NA | NA | TRBV27 | CASSVSPDKSSYEQYF | TGTGCCAGCTCAGTTTCCCCGGACAAAAGCTCCTACGAGCAGTACTTC
TRBJ1-2 | few | NA | TRBV20-1 | CSARRLGTF | TGCAGTGCTAGAAGGCTGGGCACCTTC
TRBJ2-5 | NA | TRBD2 | TRBV4-2 | CASSQDGAGLAGDQETQYF | TGTGCCAGCAGCCAAGATGGGGCTGGACTAGCGGGGGATCAAGAGACCCAGTACTTC
TRBJ1-2 | many | NA | TRBV12-3/TRBV12-4 | CASSFGKVIYGYTF | TGTGCCAGCAGTTTTGGGAAGGTTATTTATGGCTACACCTTC
TRBJ1-1 | NA | NA | TRBV5-1 | CASSLAGTLNTEAFF | TGCGCCAGCAGCTTGGCCGGGACGCTGAACACTGAAGCTTTCTTT
TRBJ1-1 | NA | NA | TRBV2 | CASRGTRAFF | TGTGCCAGCAGGGGGACAAGAGCTTTCTTT
TRBJ2-3 | NA | TRBD2 | TRBV6-5 | CASSYSTLGLAGADTQYF | TGTGCCAGCAGTTACTCGACCCTGGGACTAGCGGGGGCAGATACGCAGTATTTT
TRBJ2-3 | NA | NA | TRBV7-2 | CASSGLDTQYF | TGTGCCAGCAGCGGGCTAGATACGCAGTATTTT
TRBJ1-1 | NA | NA | TRBV3-1 | CASSPRRQVNTEAFF | TGTGCCAGCAGCCCGCGGCGGCAGGTGAACACTGAAGCTTTCTTT
TRBJ2-1 | NA | NA | TRBV20-1 | CSALPPGEEQFF | TGCAGTGCCCTCCCGCCTGGTGAGGAGCAGTTCTTC
TRBJ2-3 | NA | NA | TRBV28 | CASSQGTSTDTQYF | TGTGCCAGCAGTCAGGGAACTAGCACAGATACGCAGTATTTT
TRBJ1-3 | few | NA | TRBV7-8 | CASSLRQVGSGNTIYF | TGTGCCAGCAGCTTACGGCAGGTCGGATCTGGAAACACCATATATTTT
TRBJ1-5 | few | NA | TRBV7-8 | CASSLSGVHSNQPQHF | TGTGCCAGCAGCTTATCAGGGGTACATAGCAATCAGCCCCAGCATTTT
TRBJ1-3 | NA | NA | TRBV9 | CASSVVGNGNTIYF | TGTGCCAGCAGCGTAGTAGGGAATGGAAACACCATATATTTT
TRBJ1-1 | NA | TRBD1 | TRBV12-3/TRBV12-4 | CASTLDRENTEAFF | TGTGCCAGCACCTTGGACAGGGAGAACACTGAAGCTTTCTTT
TRBJ1-1 | NA | TRBD1 | TRBV20-1 | CSASKGGSTEAFF | TGCAGTGCAAGTAAAGGGGGCTCCACTGAAGCTTTCTTT